This TCR beta chain was documented in a study of CD8+CD57+ T cells in acquired aplastic anemia. The overall study: Isolated CD4+ and CD8+ cells, once sorted, yielded DNA averaging roughly 3.4 ug.

Profiles of TCR beta VDJ and CDR3 were generated from a genomic DNA template. TCRdb re-analysed the reads in MiXCR, keeping a single row per CDR3 protein. Of about 120,000 distinct CDR3 sequences listed, almost 40% are singletons. It was patients with CD8+CD57+ cell expansion by flow cytometry who were chosen for sequencing. This clonotype was detected once. The clonotype comes from a human donor with aplastic anemia. The sequencing input was sorted CD4+, CD8+, or CD8+CD57+ T cells (not recorded which) from PBMCs.

CDR3 region: CATSREWPGASYEQYF. The CDR3 coding sequence is TGTGCCACCAGCAGAGAGTGGCCAGGGGCCTCCTACGAGCAGTACTTC. The rearrangement links TRBV15 to TRBJ2-7; maybe TRBD1 (6 bases). The V end lost 0 bases, the J end lost 0 bases, and 12 bases lay between the germline ends. Germline CDR1 and CDR2: LNHNV and YYDKDF (reference sequence). This CDR3 spans 16 amino acids.